This entry lists 26 T cell receptor beta chains sequenced from one sample in a study of chemoradiotherapy in HPV16-positive cancers. Sequencing was performed with immunoSEQ multiplex PCR; in TCRdb, only in-frame clones are kept and a portion is missing. The sample gives about 3,400 clones, 80% to 95% of which show up once; around 2% is in the top ten. The starting material was blood, obtained from a patient who underwent chemoradiotherapy. The receptors were gathered from a human donor with HPV-associated anogenital cancer.

The gene calls are TRBV5-1 and TRBJ2-5, with D perhaps TRBD1 or TRBD2 (6 bases each). CDR3 length equals 13 residues. Trimming stripped 4 bases from V and 5 bases from J, with 12 bases between. Germline values: CDR1 SGHRS, CDR2 YFSETQ. The CDR3 nucleotides are TGCGCCAGCAGCGTGTGGGGGGCTGAGACCCAGTACTTC. Its translation: CASSVWGAETQYF. Full variable domain (remainder filled in from reference TRBV5-1 and TRBJ2-5): KAGVTQTPRYLIKTRGQQVTLSCSPISGHRSVSWYQQTPGQGLQFLFEYFSETQRNKGNFPGRFSGRQFSNSRSEMNVSTLELGDSALYLCASSVWGAETQYFGPGTRLLVL.

The chain has TRBV5-1 and TRBJ2-1; TRBD2 agrees at 9 bases. Germline trimming cut 0 bases from V and 5 bases from J; bases unmatched to any gene: 3. The V gene's germline CDR1 is SGHRS and CDR2 YFSETQ. CDR3 size: 15 residues. This CDR3 reads CASSLGLADNNEQFF. The DNA for the CDR3 is TGCGCCAGCAGCTTGGGACTAGCGGATAACAATGAGCAGTTCTTC.

This chain links TRBV28 with TRBJ2-1; a weak D match, TRBD1 (6 bases). V was cut by 4 bases and J by 11 bases, with 9 bases left in between. In germline, CDR1 is MDHEN, CDR2 SYDVKM. This CDR3 is 11 amino acids long. The CDR3 DNA sequence: TGTGCCAGCAGTTCCGGGACAAAGCAGTTCTTC. Residues: CASSSGTKQFF.

The gene calls are TRBV18 and TRBJ2-7, with TRBD1 matching over 10 bases. Germline CDR1 and CDR2: KGHSH and LQKENI. J gave up 5 bases and V 4 bases, and 2 bases lay outside the gene matches. CDR3 length: 13 residues. CDR3 amino acids: CASSLGTGDEQYF. The CDR3 DNA is TGTGCCAGCTCACTAGGGACAGGGGACGAGCAGTACTTC. Supplemented by reference TRBV18 and TRBJ2-7, the full variable domain reads NAGVMQNPRHLVRRRGQEARLRCSPMKGHSHVYWYRQLPEEGLKFMVYLQKENIIDESGMPKERFSAEFPKEGPSILRIQQVVRGDSAAYFCASSLGTGDEQYFGPGTRLTVT.

The chain links TRBV27 to TRBJ2-7; D remains ambiguous. CDR3 size: 16 residues. Germline CDR1 reads MNHEY; CDR2 reads SMNVEV (reference sequence). Trimming removed 2 bases at V and 0 bases at J, with 14 bases between. CDR3 coding DNA: TGTGCCAGCAGTTTAAAAGGGATCCTCGTCTCCTACGAGCAGTACTTC. Protein product: CASSLKGILVSYEQYF.

The V and J genes are TRBV27 and TRBJ1-5; TRBD1 might be the D (6 bases). The germline gives CDR1 MNHEY, CDR2 SMNVEV (reference sequence). V lost 2 bases to trimming and J lost 5 bases, with 13 bases between them. CDR3 length equals 15 residues. CDR3 sequence reads: CASSLGGGQYQPQHF. DNA of the CDR3: TGTGCCAGCAGTTTAGGGGGGGGGCAGTATCAGCCCCAGCATTTT.

This sequence joins TRBV7-2 and TRBJ1-5, with 10 bases that match TRBD1. Germline CDR1 SGHTA, CDR2 FQGNSA. The CDR3 consists of 16 residues. Trimming cost V 3 bases and J 2 bases; bases outside gene matches: 4. In DNA, the CDR3 is TGTGCCAGCAGCTTTACCGGGACAGGGGGCAATCAGCCCCAGCATTTT. Translation gives CASSFTGTGGNQPQHF.

CDR3 loop: CASSLGQGALDTEAFF. DNA of the CDR3: TGTGCCAGCAGCTTGGGTCAGGGGGCTTTGGACACTGAAGCTTTCTTT. The chain couples TRBV5-8 to TRBJ1-1, with 8 bases that match TRBD1. The ends lost 0 bases at V and 3 bases at J; junction bases unmatched: 7. The CDR3 is 16 residues long. CDR1 SGHTS and CDR2 YDEGEE come from the germline V gene.

The gene calls are TRBV5-4 and TRBJ2-7; 7 bases agree with TRBD1. The CDR3 extends over 14 amino acids. The V and J ends lost 3 bases and 5 bases, in that order; junction bases with no gene match: 8. Germline CDR1 and CDR2: SGHNT and YYREEE (reference sequence). The CDR3 DNA reads TGTGCCAGCAGCTACGGACAGGAGGAGAACGAGCAGTACTTC. Translated: CASSYGQEENEQYF.

Only one count was recorded for this clone. The chain links TRBV28 to TRBJ1-4; D call uncertain. The CDR3 contains 14 residues. Germline V gene data show CDR1 as MDHEN and CDR2 as SYDVKM. Trimming pared 6 bases from V and 4 bases from J, leaving 12 bases between. The CDR3 loop reads CASSPSGSNEKLFF. The CDR3 nucleotides read TGTGCCAGCAGCCCCAGCGGCAGTAATGAAAAACTGTTTTTT.

This chain joins TRBV4-3 and TRBJ2-7; 13 positions agree with TRBD2. This CDR3 is 15 amino acids long. CDR1 and CDR2 (germline): LGHNA, YSLEER. Trimming took 4 bases from V and 3 from J; bases not matched to a gene: 3. The CDR3 bases are TGCGCCAGCAGCCGGGGACTAGCGGGACTCTACGAGCAGTACTTC. This gives the protein CASSRGLAGLYEQYF.

The gene calls are TRBV5-4 and TRBJ2-5, with TRBD2 as a possible D gene (5 bases). The CDR3 spans 15 residues. V lost 4 bases to trimming and J lost 4 bases, with 17 bases between them. Germline CDR1 is SGHNT and CDR2 is YYREEE (reference sequence). CDR3 sequence reads: CASSPPGWGRETQYF. CDR3 nucleotide sequence: TGTGCCAGCAGCCCCCCGGGGTGGGGAAGAGAGACCCAGTACTTC.

The gene calls are TRBV5-4 and TRBJ1-1, with D tentatively TRBD1 (5 bases). The ends were cut back, 2 bases at V and 6 bases at J, with 11 bases in the middle. The CDR3 runs to 13 residues. Germline V gene data show CDR1 as SGHNT and CDR2 as YYREEE (reference sequence). CDR3: CASSFGTESEAFF. The CDR3 DNA sequence: TGTGCCAGCAGCTTCGGGACGGAGTCTGAAGCTTTCTTT.

V usage is TRBV2 and J usage is TRBJ1-2; unclear D gene. With 7 bases removed from V and 4 bases from J, the gap between germline ends came to 7 bases. Germline-derived CDR1 and CDR2 are SNHLY and FYNNEI. The CDR3 is 11 residues long. As DNA, the CDR3 is TGTGCCAGCATCCGGAGCTATGGCTACACCTTC. Translation gives CASIRSYGYTF.

The rearrangement joins TRBV29-1 to TRBJ1-1; 9 bases map to TRBD1. The ends lost 7 bases at V and 4 bases at J; junction bases unmatched: 4. The CDR3 covers 12 residues. The germline V gene has CDR1 SQVTM and CDR2 ANQGSEA. The CDR3 sequence is CSARQGGTEAFF. CDR3 nucleotides: TGCAGCGCCAGACAGGGGGGCACTGAAGCTTTCTTT.

V gene TRBV6-5 combines with J gene TRBJ1-5; D call uncertain. Germline-derived CDR1 and CDR2 are MNHEY and SVGAGI. This CDR3 has 16 amino acids. V was shortened by 4 bases and J by 0 bases, with 13 bases between the two germline ends. The CDR3 nucleotides are TGTGCCAGCAGTTTTGGTCCCGGGATTAGCAATCAGCCCCAGCATTTT. It translates to CASSFGPGISNQPQHF.

The V call is TRBV9, the J call TRBJ2-3; TRBD2 matches 11 bases. Germline loops: CDR1 SGDLS, CDR2 YYNGEE. The V and J ends lost 4 bases and 5 bases, in that order; junction bases with no gene match: 9. CDR3 size: 16 residues. CDR3: CASSYDSGGAVDTQYF. CDR3 DNA: TGTGCCAGCAGCTACGATAGCGGGGGGGCCGTAGATACGCAGTATTTT.

The chain couples TRBV6-5 to TRBJ2-5; TRBD2 agrees at 7 bases. Per germline, CDR1 MNHEY and CDR2 SVGAGI. The CDR3 totals 15 residues. V lost 5 bases, J lost 3 bases, and 9 bases stayed unmatched. The CDR3 protein is CASSHPSGAEETQYF. The CDR3 coding sequence is TGTGCCAGCAGTCACCCGAGCGGGGCTGAAGAGACCCAGTACTTC.

The V gene is TRBV19, the J gene TRBJ2-5, with TRBD2 matching over 8 bases. V lost 7 bases and J lost 3; bases outside the gene matches: 25. This CDR3 has 20 amino acids. Germline loops: CDR1 LNHDA, CDR2 SQIVND (reference sequence). The CDR3, as DNA: TGTGCCAGTACCTTTACATCCGGGGGGGGTTCAAGGTTCTGGAAAGAGACCCAGTACTTC. It specifies CASTFTSGGGSRFWKETQYF.

V and J are TRBV6-1 and TRBJ1-1; D gene uncertain. The CDR3 is 14 residues long. The germline V gene has CDR1 MNHNS and CDR2 SASEGT. The germline V and J ends were trimmed by 6 bases and 0 bases, with 11 bases remaining between them. This CDR3 reads CASRDRAMNTEAFF. In DNA, the CDR3 is TGTGCCAGCAGGGACCGGGCCATGAACACTGAAGCTTTCTTT.

The rearrangement uses TRBV21-1 and TRBJ2-1. TRBV21-1 corresponds to a pseudogene. The CDR3 consists of 14 residues. The CDR3 loop is CASSTRAGPNEQFF. The DNA for the CDR3 is TGTGCCAGCAGCACGCGGGCAGGGCCGAATGAGCAGTTCTTC.

This chain links TRBV7-9 with TRBJ2-3; TRBD2 matches at 14 bases. The CDR3 is 16 amino acids. V dropped 4 bases and J dropped 5; count of bases not matched to a gene: 5. Germline-derived CDR1 and CDR2 are SEHNR and FQNEAQ (reference sequence). This chain's CDR3 is CASSSMGLAGEDTQYF. CDR3 nucleotide sequence: TGTGCCAGCAGCTCCATGGGACTAGCGGGGGAAGATACGCAGTATTTT.

The CDR3 protein is CASSPGQGATGNTIYF. The DNA for the CDR3 is TGTGCCAGCAGCCCGGGGCAGGGGGCTACGGGAAACACCATATATTTT. The rearrangement links TRBV9 to TRBJ1-3; the match to TRBD1 covers 8 bases. Germline values: CDR1 SGDLS, CDR2 YYNGEE. J lost 4 bases, V lost 4 bases, and 10 bases had no gene match. The CDR3 is 16 amino acids.

Comment on this clone: One end of the junction fails to match germline, which may point to a read error. The rearrangement links TRBV6-1 to TRBJ2-6; D is perhaps TRBD1 (6 bases). Germline-derived CDR1 and CDR2 are MNHNS and SASEGT. This CDR3 has 13 amino acids. CDR3 DNA: TGTGCCAGCAGTGACCAGTGGACAGCTCCCCTCTTTTTC. The encoded protein is CASSDQWTAPLFF.

The chain uses TRBV5-4 and TRBJ2-1, with 14 positions matching TRBD2. Unmatched junction bases numbered 1, after V lost 0 bases and J lost 5 bases. The germline CDR1 and CDR2 sequences are SGHNT and YYREEE (reference sequence). The CDR3 is 16 residues long. For the CDR3, the DNA is TGTGCCAGCAGCTTGGCGGGACTAGCGGGAGACAATGAGCAGTTCTTC. It encodes CASSLAGLAGDNEQFF. Full variable domain (rest looked up from reference TRBV5-4 and TRBJ2-1): ETGVTQSPTHLIKTRGQQVTLRCSSQSGHNTVSWYQQALGQGPQFIFQYYREEENGRGNFPPRFSGLQFPNYSSELNVNALELDDSALYLCASSLAGLAGDNEQFFGPGTRLTVL.

The rearrangement joins TRBV7-2 to TRBJ2-2, with TRBD2 matching 9 bases. There are 17 residues in the CDR3. CDR1 is SGHTA, CDR2 FQGNSA, per germline. V lost 4 bases to trimming and J lost 2 bases; unmatched junction nucleotides: 8. CDR3 sequence reads: CASSSRDSGGNTGELFF. CDR3 DNA: TGTGCCAGCAGCTCGAGGGATAGCGGGGGTAACACCGGGGAGCTGTTTTTT. Full variable domain (outside the CDR3, taken from reference TRBV7-2 and TRBJ2-2): GAGVSQSPSNKVTEKGKDVELRCDPISGHTALYWYRQSLGQGLEFLIYFQGNSAPDKSGLPSDRFSAERTGGSVSTLTIQRTQQEDSAVYLCASSSRDSGGNTGELFFGEGSRLTVL.